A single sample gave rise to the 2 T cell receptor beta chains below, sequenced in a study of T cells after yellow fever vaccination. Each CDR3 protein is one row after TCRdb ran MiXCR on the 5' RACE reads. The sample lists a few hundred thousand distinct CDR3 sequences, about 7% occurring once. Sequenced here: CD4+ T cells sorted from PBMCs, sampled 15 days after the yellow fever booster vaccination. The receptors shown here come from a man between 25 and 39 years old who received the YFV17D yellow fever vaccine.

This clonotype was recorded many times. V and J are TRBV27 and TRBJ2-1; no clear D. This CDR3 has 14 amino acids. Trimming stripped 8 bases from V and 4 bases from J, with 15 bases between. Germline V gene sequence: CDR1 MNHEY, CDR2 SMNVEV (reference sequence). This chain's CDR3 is CASRTPTEYNEQFF. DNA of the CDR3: TGTGCCAGCCGAACCCCAACAGAGTACAATGAGCAGTTCTTC.

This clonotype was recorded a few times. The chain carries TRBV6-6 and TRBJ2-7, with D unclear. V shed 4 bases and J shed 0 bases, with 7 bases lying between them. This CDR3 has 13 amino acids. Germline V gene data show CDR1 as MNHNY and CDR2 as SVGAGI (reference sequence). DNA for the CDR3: TGTGCCAGCAGTTCCATTACCTCCTACGAGCAGTACTTC. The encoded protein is CASSSITSYEQYF.